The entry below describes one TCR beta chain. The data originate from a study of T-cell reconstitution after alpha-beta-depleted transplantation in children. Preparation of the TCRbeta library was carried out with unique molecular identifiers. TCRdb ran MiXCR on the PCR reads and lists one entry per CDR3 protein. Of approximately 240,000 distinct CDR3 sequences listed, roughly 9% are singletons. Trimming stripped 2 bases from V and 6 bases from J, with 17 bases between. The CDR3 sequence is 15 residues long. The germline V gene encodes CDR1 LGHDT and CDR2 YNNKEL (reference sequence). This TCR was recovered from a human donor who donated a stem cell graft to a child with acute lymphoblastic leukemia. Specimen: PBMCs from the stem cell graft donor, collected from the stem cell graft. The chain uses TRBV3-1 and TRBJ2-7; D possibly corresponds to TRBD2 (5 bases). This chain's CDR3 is CASSQFSSSPSEQYF. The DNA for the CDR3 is TGTGCCAGCAGCCAATTTTCTAGCTCCCCCAGCGAGCAGTACTTC.